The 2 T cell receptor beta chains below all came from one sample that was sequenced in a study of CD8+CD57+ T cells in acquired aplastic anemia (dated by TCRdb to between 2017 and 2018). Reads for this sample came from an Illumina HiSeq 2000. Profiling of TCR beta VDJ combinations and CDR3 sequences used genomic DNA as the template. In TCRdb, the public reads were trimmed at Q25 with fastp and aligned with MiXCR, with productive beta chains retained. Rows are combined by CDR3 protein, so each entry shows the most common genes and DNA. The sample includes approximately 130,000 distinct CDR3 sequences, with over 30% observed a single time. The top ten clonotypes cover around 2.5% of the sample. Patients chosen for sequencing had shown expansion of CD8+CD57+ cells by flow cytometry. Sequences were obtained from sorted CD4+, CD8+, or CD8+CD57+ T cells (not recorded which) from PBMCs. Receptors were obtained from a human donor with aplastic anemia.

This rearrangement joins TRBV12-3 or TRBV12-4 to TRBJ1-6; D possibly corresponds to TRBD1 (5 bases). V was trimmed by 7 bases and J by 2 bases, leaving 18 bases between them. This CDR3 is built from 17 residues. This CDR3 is CASKPFGGTAYNSPLHF. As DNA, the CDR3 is TGTGCCAGCAAACCCTTCGGGGGAACCGCCTATAATTCACCCCTCCACTTT.

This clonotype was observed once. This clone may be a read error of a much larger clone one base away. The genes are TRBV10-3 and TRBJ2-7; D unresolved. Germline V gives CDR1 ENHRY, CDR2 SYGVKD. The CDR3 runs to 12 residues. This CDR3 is CASSSTPYEQYV. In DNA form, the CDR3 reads TGTGCCAGCAGTTCCACTCCGTACGAGCAGTACGTC.